Listed below are T cell receptor beta chains from one sample, sequenced in a study of T cells in Graves' hyperthyroidism and ophthalmopathy. TCRdb independently ran MiXCR on the multiplex PCR reads; one entry per CDR3 protein. The sample lists 600,000 to 900,000 distinct CDR3 sequences, 15% to 20% seen once, with under 9.5% in the top ten. The sample consisted of blood. The receptors shown here come from a man younger than 35 with Graves' hyperthyroidism. Both conserved end residues are part of each CDR3. The D gene is left open where the match is weak. Size values are once, few and many counts, or a class for expanded clones, and some rows have none.

d_call clone_size j_call v_call cdr3_nt cdr3_aa
TRBD2 few TRBJ2-7 TRBV29-1 TGCAGCGTTGAGCCGTTGGGCGGGGGGGACTACGAGCAGTACTTC CSVEPLGGGDYEQYF
TRBD1 few TRBJ2-1 TRBV5-1 TGCGCCAGCAGCTTTGGGACAGGAGAAAGTGAGCAGTTCTTC CASSFGTGESEQFF
TRBD1 many TRBJ2-1 TRBV29-1 TGCAGCGTTCAGGACAGGGAGTACAATGAGCAGTTCTTC CSVQDREYNEQFF
- few TRBJ2-1 TRBV7-8 TGTGCCAGCAACCTACACAGGGAAAGCTCCTACAATGAGCAGTTCTTC CASNLHRESSYNEQFF
- few TRBJ1-5 TRBV28 TGTGCCAGCAGTTTATTTTCCCCAAGGGCCTCAGGCAATCAGCCCCAGCATTTT CASSLFSPRASGNQPQHF
- - TRBJ2-2 TRBV19 TGTGCCAGTAGTATAGATCCCATTCGCAGGACCACGGAGCTGTTTTTT CASSIDPIRRTTELFF
TRBD1 many TRBJ2-7 TRBV20-1 TGCAGTGCTAGAGGGGGGACAGACCTCTACGAGCAGTACTTC CSARGGTDLYEQYF
- many TRBJ2-2 TRBV5-1 TGCGCCAGCAGCGATCGCTACAGCGGAATCGGTAACACCGGGGAGCTGTTTTTT CASSDRYSGIGNTGELFF
- many TRBJ1-2 TRBV30 TGTGCCTGGAGTGTACTGGGGGGACGAAATGGCTACACCTTC CAWSVLGGRNGYTF
TRBD2 - TRBJ2-5 TRBV20-1 TGCAGTGCTAGCGGCCTAGCGGGAGTAACAGGAGAGACCCAGTACTTC CSASGLAGVTGETQYF
- many TRBJ1-5 TRBV28 TGTGCCAGCAGCCCGCGGCGAGGGTTATTCGGGCAGCCCCAGCATTTT CASSPRRGLFGQPQHF
- many TRBJ2-7 TRBV7-8 TGTGCCAGCAGCTTCCGGGACACTACCTACGAGCAGTACTTC CASSFRDTTYEQYF
- once TRBJ2-5 TRBV5-6 TGTGCCAGCAGCCGAGGACACGTCCAAGAGACCCAGTACTTC CASSRGHVQETQYF
- many TRBJ2-3 TRBV19 TGTGCCAGCAGTCAGAGCACAGATACGCAGTATTTT CASSQSTDTQYF
TRBD2 - TRBJ2-1 TRBV9 TGTGCCAGCAGCGCCAGACCGGGACTAGCACCTTACAATGAGCAGTTCTTC CASSARPGLAPYNEQFF
- - TRBJ1-4 TRBV7-9 TGTGCCAGCAGCTATTATCCGGATGAAAAACTGTTTTTT CASSYYPDEKLFF
TRBD1 many TRBJ2-7 TRBV7-6 TGTGCCAGCAGCGCCGGTCCCGGACAGGGCGGTTTGGGCTCCTACGAGCAGTACTTC CASSAGPGQGGLGSYEQYF
- - TRBJ2-7 TRBV20-1 TGCAGCGTTGGCTCCAGCGCCCTCTACGAGCAGTACTTC CSVGSSALYEQYF
- few TRBJ1-5 TRBV28 TGTGCCAGCAGTTTCTCCCGGGGAGCCGGCGAGAGCAATCAGCCCCAGCATTTT CASSFSRGAGESNQPQHF
- few TRBJ2-7 TRBV12-3/TRBV12-4 TGTGCCAGCAGGCCTTCAGGCTTGCTGTACGAGCAGTACTTC CASRPSGLLYEQYF
- - TRBJ1-1 TRBV20-1 TGCAGTGCTTTCTTATCAGGGAACACTGAAGCTTTCTTT CSAFLSGNTEAFF
- - TRBJ2-6 TRBV7-9 TGTGCCAGCAGCCGCCCTGAAGGGGCTGGGGCCAACGTCCTGACTTTC CASSRPEGAGANVLTF
- many TRBJ2-1 TRBV6-1 TGTGCCAGCAGTTCCCCGGTTGGGAGCTCCTACAATGAGCAGTTCTTC CASSSPVGSSYNEQFF
- many TRBJ2-1 TRBV28 TGTGCCAGCAGTTTAGAGGGAAAAGCTTACAATGAGCAGTTCTTC CASSLEGKAYNEQFF
TRBD2 few TRBJ2-2 TRBV20-1 TGCAGTGCTAGAGTGAAGCTAGCGGCAAACACCGGGGAGCTGTTTTTT CSARVKLAANTGELFF
- - TRBJ2-1 TRBV9 TGTGCCAGCAGCGATTCACTACTCTCGGGGTATAATGAGCAGTTCTTC CASSDSLLSGYNEQFF
TRBD2 many TRBJ2-1 TRBV27 TGTGCCAGCAGTTTCCTCAAGGGACTAGCGGGAGTCCCCAACTACAATGAGCAGTTCTTC CASSFLKGLAGVPNYNEQFF
- few TRBJ1-2 TRBV29-1 TGCAGCGCCGGAGCGGGATATAACTATGGCTACACCTTC CSAGAGYNYGYTF
- few TRBJ1-1 TRBV15 TGTGCCACCAGCAGAGTAACAGGGAACACTGAAGCTTTCTTT CATSRVTGNTEAFF
- many TRBJ1-5 TRBV28 TGTGCCAGCAGTCCACTACAGGGCCTCGGCCAGCCCCAGCATTTT CASSPLQGLGQPQHF
TRBD1 - TRBJ1-2 TRBV12-3/TRBV12-4 TGTGCCAGCAGTCCTCGGACAGGGGGAGGAGATGGCTACACCTTC CASSPRTGGGDGYTF
- few TRBJ2-1 TRBV28 TGTGCCAGCAGAAACGGGGAAAGTCCCTACAATGAGCAGTTCTTC CASRNGESPYNEQFF
- - TRBJ2-3 TRBV4-1 TGCGCCAGCAGCCAAGAACTAAGCACAGATACGCAGTATTTT CASSQELSTDTQYF
- - TRBJ1-4 TRBV12-3/TRBV12-4 TGTGCCAGCACCCTCGGGGGAACTAATGAAAAACTGTTTTTT CASTLGGTNEKLFF
TRBD1 few TRBJ2-7 TRBV7-9 TGTGCCAGCAGCCCGAATCCGGGACAGGGAACCCGAGGGTCCTACGAGCAGTACTTC CASSPNPGQGTRGSYEQYF
- many TRBJ1-5 TRBV28 TGTGCCAGCAGCCCGCAGGGTTACCAGCCCCAGCATTTT CASSPQGYQPQHF
- - TRBJ2-7 TRBV25-1 TGTGCCAGCCAGGGGAGCCCCCCGGGCTACGAGCAGTACTTC CASQGSPPGYEQYF
- many TRBJ1-6 TRBV7-9 TGTGCCAGCAGCTTAGGGGCAGTGGCGGATAGGACACCCCTCCACTTT CASSLGAVADRTPLHF
TRBD2 - TRBJ2-5 TRBV27 TGTGCCAGCAGAAATGCCGGGACTAGAGGGGAGACCCAGTACTTC CASRNAGTRGETQYF
TRBD2 few TRBJ2-3 TRBV25-1 TGTGCCAGCAGCAAAAGGGGCGGGAGTTCTAGCACAGATACGCAGTATTTT CASSKRGGSSSTDTQYF
- few TRBJ1-1 TRBV4-1 TGCGCCAGCAGCCAACTACGGCCGATGAACACTGAAGCTTTCTTT CASSQLRPMNTEAFF